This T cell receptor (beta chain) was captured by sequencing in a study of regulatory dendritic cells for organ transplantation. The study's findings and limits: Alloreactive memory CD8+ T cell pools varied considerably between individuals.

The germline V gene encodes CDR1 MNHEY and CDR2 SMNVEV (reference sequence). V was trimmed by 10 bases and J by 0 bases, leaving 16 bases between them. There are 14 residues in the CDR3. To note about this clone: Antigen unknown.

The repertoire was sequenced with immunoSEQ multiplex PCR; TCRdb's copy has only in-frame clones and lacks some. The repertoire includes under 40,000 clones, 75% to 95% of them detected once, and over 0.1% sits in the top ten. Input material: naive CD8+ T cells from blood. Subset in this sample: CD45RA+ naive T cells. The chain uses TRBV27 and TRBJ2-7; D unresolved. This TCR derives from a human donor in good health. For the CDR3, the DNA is TGTGCCACACGCTTCGGGCCCAACTCCTACGAGCAGTACTTC. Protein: CATRFGPNSYEQYF.